A selection of T cell receptor beta chains follows, all from one sample in a study of OX40 agonist ivuxolimab in advanced cancers. Method: immunoSEQ multiplex PCR; TCRdb's copy keeps in-frame clones and lacks some. This table has some 110,000 clones, about nine tenths appearing once. Sequenced here: CD4+ or CD8+ T cells sorted from blood, sampled in a trial of the OX40 agonist ivuxolimab. The receptor source for this set is an adult with an advanced solid tumor such as melanoma, head and neck, liver or kidney cancer. The CDR3 runs from the conserved cysteine through the conserved F or W. D genes are given only for firm matches. Not every row has a clone size; where given, it reads once, few, many or a size class.

size: -; V: TRBV2; D: -; J: TRBJ2-2; CDR3: CASSFSGETGELFF; DNA: TGTGCCAGCAGTTTTAGCGGTGAAACCGGGGAGCTGTTTTTT
size: -; V: TRBV7-3; D: -; J: TRBJ2-2; CDR3: CASSRGYTGELFF; DNA: TGTGCCAGCAGCCGCGGGTACACCGGGGAGCTGTTTTTT
size: -; V: TRBV19; D: -; J: TRBJ1-5; CDR3: CASSMAPWGPYSNQPQHF; DNA: TGTGCCAGTAGTATGGCCCCCTGGGGGCCTTATAGCAATCAGCCCCAGCATTTT
size: -; V: TRBV5-4; D: TRBD1; J: TRBJ1-6; CDR3: CASSFVGQGYSPLHF; DNA: TGTGCCAGCAGCTTTGTGGGACAGGGATATTCACCCCTCCACTTT
size: few; V: TRBV2; D: TRBD1; J: TRBJ1-5; CDR3: CASSRDREKNQPQHF; DNA: TGTGCCAGCAGTCGGGACAGGGAGAAAAATCAGCCCCAGCATTTT
size: -; V: TRBV9; D: TRBD1; J: TRBJ1-1; CDR3: CASTGQDYDMAFF; DNA: TGTGCCAGCACCGGACAGGACTATGACATGGCTTTCTTT
size: -; V: TRBV19; D: -; J: TRBJ2-1; CDR3: CASSIRGNEQFF; DNA: TGTGCCAGTAGTATAAGAGGTAATGAGCAGTTCTTC
size: -; V: TRBV7-9; D: TRBD2; J: TRBJ2-1; CDR3: CASSLARAGGRYNEQFF; DNA: TGTGCCAGCAGCTTAGCCCGAGCGGGGGGGCGTTACAATGAGCAGTTCTTC
size: few; V: TRBV7-3; D: -; J: TRBJ1-2; CDR3: CASSASLNYGYTF; DNA: TGTGCCAGCAGCGCCAGTCTTAACTATGGCTACACCTTC
size: -; V: TRBV6-5; D: -; J: TRBJ1-5; CDR3: CASSYDRDQPQHF; DNA: TGTGCCAGCAGTTACGATCGGGATCAGCCCCAGCATTTT
size: few; V: TRBV7-8; D: -; J: TRBJ2-7; CDR3: CASSLDYEQYF; DNA: TGTGCCAGCAGCCTAGACTACGAGCAGTACTTC
size: few; V: TRBV30; D: -; J: TRBJ1-1; CDR3: CAWSTTLTEAFF; DNA: TGTGCCTGGAGTACAACCTTGACTGAAGCTTTCTTT
size: -; V: TRBV5-1; D: -; J: TRBJ2-3; CDR3: CASSLDAPADTQYF; DNA: TGCGCCAGCAGCTTGGATGCGCCAGCAGATACGCAGTATTTT
size: -; V: TRBV7-9; D: -; J: TRBJ2-1; CDR3: CASSFYAGVTYNEQFF; DNA: TGTGCCAGCAGCTTTTATGCGGGCGTGACGTACAATGAGCAGTTCTTC
size: once; V: TRBV23-1; D: -; J: TRBJ2-7; CDR3: CASSHPGTRGVNYEQYF; DNA: TGCGCCAGCAGTCACCCCGGGACCCGCGGGGTAAACTACGAGCAGTACTTC
size: -; V: TRBV11-2; D: TRBD2; J: TRBJ2-3; CDR3: CASSLVTGGYTQYF; DNA: TGTGCCAGCAGCTTAGTCACGGGGGGTTATACGCAGTATTTT
size: -; V: TRBV2; D: -; J: TRBJ2-5; CDR3: CASKGDPETQYF; DNA: TGTGCCAGCAAAGGGGACCCCGAGACCCAGTACTTC
size: few; V: TRBV6-4; D: TRBD1; J: TRBJ1-6; CDR3: CASRGTGGNSPLHF; DNA: TGTGCCAGCAGGGGGACAGGGGGAAATTCACCCCTCCACTTT
size: -; V: TRBV9; D: -; J: TRBJ1-6; CDR3: CASSVGGRPPTPLHF; DNA: TGTGCCAGCAGCGTAGGGGGCAGACCACCAACACCCCTCCACTTT
size: few; V: TRBV30; D: -; J: TRBJ1-1; CDR3: CAWSPTGYLGTEAFF; DNA: TGTGCCTGGAGTCCGACAGGATATTTGGGCACTGAAGCTTTCTTT
size: -; V: TRBV6-6; D: TRBD1; J: TRBJ1-1; CDR3: CASSSDRVEAFF; DNA: TGTGCCAGCAGTTCCGACAGGGTTGAAGCTTTCTTT
size: -; V: TRBV7-9; D: TRBD2; J: TRBJ2-1; CDR3: CASIPMRGVYNEQFF; DNA: TGTGCCAGCATCCCCATGCGGGGGGTCTACAATGAGCAGTTCTTC
size: -; V: TRBV7-6; D: -; J: TRBJ1-1; CDR3: CASSLVAGTPYTEAFF; DNA: TGTGCCAGCAGCTTAGTAGCCGGGACCCCTTACACTGAAGCTTTCTTT
size: -; V: TRBV5-6; D: -; J: TRBJ2-5; CDR3: CASSSRPGRPYF; DNA: TGTGCCAGCAGCTCTAGACCGGGACGGCCTTACTTC
size: -; V: TRBV7-3; D: -; J: TRBJ2-7; CDR3: CASSFHSKGLYEQYF; DNA: TGTGCCAGCAGCTTTCATTCCAAGGGCCTCTACGAGCAGTACTTC
size: -; V: TRBV2; D: TRBD2; J: TRBJ2-3; CDR3: CASSETGGVDTQYF; DNA: TGTGCCAGCAGTGAGACGGGAGGTGTAGATACGCAGTATTTT
size: -; V: TRBV5-4; D: -; J: TRBJ2-5; CDR3: CASSLSGNEEETQYF; DNA: TGTGCCAGCAGTTTGTCCGGGAACGAGGAGGAGACCCAGTACTTC
size: -; V: TRBV7-2; D: TRBD1; J: TRBJ2-7; CDR3: CASSLGGQGRNEQYF; DNA: TGTGCCAGCAGCTTAGGGGGACAGGGTCGGAACGAGCAGTACTTC
size: -; V: TRBV5-1; D: TRBD1; J: TRBJ2-6; CDR3: CASSSGQGGSGANVLTF; DNA: TGCGCCAGCAGCTCGGGACAGGGGGGCTCTGGGGCCAACGTCCTGACTTTC
size: -; V: TRBV5-6; D: TRBD1; J: TRBJ2-5; CDR3: CASSLAGTGQETQYF; DNA: TGTGCCAGCAGCTTGGCCGGGACAGGGCAAGAGACCCAGTACTTC
size: -; V: TRBV27; D: TRBD1; J: TRBJ1-6; CDR3: CASTGQGVPNSPLHF; DNA: TGTGCCAGCACCGGGCAGGGGGTTCCTAATTCACCCCTCCACTTT
size: -; V: TRBV4-3; D: TRBD1; J: TRBJ2-2; CDR3: CASSQTDRVNTGELFF; DNA: TGCGCCAGCAGCCAAACCGACAGGGTGAACACCGGGGAGCTGTTTTTT
size: once; V: TRBV6-5; D: TRBD1; J: TRBJ2-7; CDR3: CASRHQGGVSYEQYF; DNA: TGTGCCAGCAGGCACCAAGGGGGCGTATCCTACGAGCAGTACTTC
size: -; V: TRBV12-5; D: -; J: TRBJ2-1; CDR3: CASGPRRGGEQFF; DNA: TGTGCTAGTGGTCCGCGGCGGGGCGGGGAGCAGTTCTTC
size: -; V: TRBV7-9; D: -; J: TRBJ2-7; CDR3: CASSFAAQSSYEQYF; DNA: TGTGCCAGCAGCTTCGCGGCCCAGAGCTCCTACGAGCAGTACTTC
size: -; V: TRBV11-2; D: -; J: TRBJ1-5; CDR3: CASSSNEDQPQHF; DNA: TGTGCCAGCAGTTCAAATGAGGATCAGCCCCAGCATTTT
size: -; V: TRBV4-2; D: -; J: TRBJ2-3; CDR3: CARLSWDTQYF; DNA: TGTGCCAGACTGAGTTGGGATACGCAGTATTTT
size: -; V: TRBV6-5; D: TRBD2; J: TRBJ2-7; CDR3: CASSYSAGGPYEQYF; DNA: TGTGCCAGCAGTTACTCGGCGGGGGGGCCCTACGAGCAGTACTTC
size: -; V: TRBV4-1; D: TRBD2; J: TRBJ2-5; CDR3: CASSRLAQETQYF; DNA: TGCGCCAGCAGCCGACTAGCCCAAGAGACCCAGTACTTC
size: few; V: TRBV27; D: -; J: TRBJ2-5; CDR3: CASSLTQETQYF; DNA: TGTGCCAGCAGTTTAACCCAAGAGACCCAGTACTTC
size: -; V: TRBV5-5; D: -; J: TRBJ2-7; CDR3: CASRVGAGVGGNEQYF; DNA: TGTGCCAGCAGGGTTGGGGCTGGGGTTGGCGGGAACGAGCAGTACTTC
size: few; V: TRBV10-1; D: -; J: TRBJ1-1; CDR3: CASSLTTNTEAFF; DNA: TGCGCCAGCAGCCTTACAACGAACACTGAAGCTTTCTTT
size: -; V: TRBV11-2; D: TRBD1; J: TRBJ1-5; CDR3: CASSATGTGDQPQHF; DNA: TGTGCCAGCAGCGCGACCGGGACAGGGGATCAGCCCCAGCATTTT
size: -; V: TRBV25-1; D: -; J: TRBJ1-1; CDR3: CASSDGQHTEAFF; DNA: TGTGCCAGCAGTGATGGACAGCACACTGAAGCTTTCTTT
size: few; V: TRBV20-1; D: -; J: TRBJ1-1; CDR3: CSAANRERAFF; DNA: TGCAGTGCGGCTAACAGGGAGCGGGCTTTCTTT
size: -; V: TRBV19; D: TRBD1; J: TRBJ1-4; CDR3: CASHDGGTGGAGKKLFF; DNA: TGTGCCAGTCACGATGGTGGGACAGGGGGCGCAGGGAAAAAACTGTTTTTT
size: -; V: TRBV7-3; D: -; J: TRBJ2-1; CDR3: CASSPRGPRTANEQFF; DNA: TGTGCCAGCAGCCCTAGAGGACCCAGGACCGCTAATGAGCAGTTCTTC
size: -; V: TRBV7-9; D: -; J: TRBJ1-3; CDR3: CASSGYRRNTIYF; DNA: TGTGCCAGCAGCGGCTATCGGAGAAACACCATATATTTT
size: once; V: TRBV7-9; D: -; J: TRBJ2-2; CDR3: CASIPGSTGELFF; DNA: TGTGCCAGCATTCCCGGTTCCACCGGGGAGCTGTTTTTT
size: -; V: TRBV18; D: -; J: TRBJ1-1; CDR3: CASSLEENTEAFF; DNA: TGTGCCAGCTCACTAGAGGAGAACACTGAAGCTTTCTTT
size: -; V: TRBV25-1; D: TRBD1; J: TRBJ1-6; CDR3: CASSEYGRGDSPLHF; DNA: TGTGCCAGCAGTGAATACGGCAGGGGGGATTCACCCCTCCACTTT
size: -; V: TRBV7-9; D: -; J: TRBJ1-6; CDR3: CASSSQASYNSPLHF; DNA: TGTGCCAGCAGCTCACAGGCCTCATATAATTCACCCCTCCACTTT
size: -; V: TRBV28; D: TRBD1; J: TRBJ1-1; CDR3: CASSSGGASTEAFF; DNA: TGTGCCAGCAGTTCAGGGGGCGCAAGCACTGAAGCTTTCTTT
size: -; V: TRBV27; D: TRBD1; J: TRBJ1-4; CDR3: CASSLMGQGNEKLFF; DNA: TGTGCCAGCAGTTTAATGGGACAGGGGAATGAAAAACTGTTTTTT
size: -; V: TRBV7-2; D: -; J: TRBJ2-3; CDR3: CASSLSSLQADTQYF; DNA: TGTGCCAGCAGCCTGTCCAGCCTCCAGGCAGATACGCAGTATTTT
size: -; V: TRBV5-6; D: -; J: TRBJ2-2; CDR3: CASSLKTGELFF; DNA: TGTGCCAGCAGCTTGAAAACCGGGGAGCTGTTTTTT
size: -; V: TRBV19; D: TRBD2; J: TRBJ2-5; CDR3: CASRGSGGRGETQYF; DNA: TGTGCCAGCCGGGGTAGCGGGGGCCGGGGAGAGACCCAGTACTTC
size: -; V: TRBV30; D: TRBD1; J: TRBJ2-2; CDR3: CAWKLTGGPGELFF; DNA: TGTGCCTGGAAACTAACAGGGGGCCCCGGGGAGCTGTTTTTT
size: -; V: TRBV9; D: -; J: TRBJ2-7; CDR3: CASSVAAEGWWEQYF; DNA: TGTGCCAGCAGCGTAGCGGCCGAAGGGTGGTGGGAGCAGTACTTC
size: -; V: TRBV5-1; D: -; J: TRBJ2-1; CDR3: CASSSQAGAYNEQFF; DNA: TGCGCCAGCAGCTCGCAAGCCGGGGCCTACAATGAGCAGTTCTTC